The clone carrying this TCR beta chain turned up a few times. Antigen: not known. The CDR3 totals 21 residues. The germline gives CDR1 SGHTA, CDR2 FQGNSA. Trimming took 5 bases from V and 0 from J; bases not matched to a gene: 14. The investigators amplified TCR beta CDR3 regions from RNA transcripts. HTBI primers drove first-round RT-PCR of the TCR CDR3. From the multiplex PCR reads, TCRdb called clonotypes with MiXCR, one entry per CDR3 protein. The sample has around 430,000 distinct CDR3 sequences, around 14% seen once. The data were obtained in a study of T cells in Graves' hyperthyroidism and ophthalmopathy. Findings and caveats of the study: Clonotypes that were expanded in thyroid above 0.001 mostly appeared in blood too.

The source is a woman aged 25-40 years with Graves' hyperthyroidism. Material: blood. The chain uses TRBV7-2 and TRBJ2-3; TRBD2 matches 16 bases. CDR3 nucleotides: TGTGCCAGCAGCCAGAGCCCCGGGACTAGCGGGAGGGCCGCGAGCACAGATACGCAGTATTTT. It specifies CASSQSPGTSGRAASTDTQYF.